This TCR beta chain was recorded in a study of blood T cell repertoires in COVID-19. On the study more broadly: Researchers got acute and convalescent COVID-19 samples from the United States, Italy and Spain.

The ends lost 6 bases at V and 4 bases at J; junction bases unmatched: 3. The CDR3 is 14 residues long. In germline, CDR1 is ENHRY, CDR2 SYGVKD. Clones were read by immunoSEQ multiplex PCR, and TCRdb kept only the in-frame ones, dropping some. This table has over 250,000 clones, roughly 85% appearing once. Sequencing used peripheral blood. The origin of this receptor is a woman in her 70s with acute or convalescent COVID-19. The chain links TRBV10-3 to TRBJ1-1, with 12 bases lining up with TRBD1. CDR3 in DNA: TGTGCCATCAGGGGACAGGGGGCGACCACTGAAGCTTTCTTT. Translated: CAIRGQGATTEAFF.